This T cell receptor beta chain appears in the sequencing data of a study of cytomegalovirus exposure and HLA in healthy donors. Study findings and constraints: A later analysis showed that HLA-associated TCR beta chains had undergone more clonal expansion than equally common others. TRBV6-2, TRBV6-3 and some other V segments were excluded as indistinguishable.

Details on this clone: The antigen remains undetermined.

There are 13 residues in the CDR3. The germline CDR1 and CDR2 sequences are SEHNR and FQNEAQ (reference sequence). The V end lost 1 base, the J end lost 4 bases, and 7 bases lay between the germline ends. Vbeta (60) and Jbeta (13) primers were used in the PCR. The data were produced by immunoSEQ multiplex PCR, yet TCRdb's version contains in-frame clones alone and is incomplete. This sample has approximately 140,000 clones, with 70% to 90% found just once. Source material: PBMCs. This receptor was obtained from a boy between 10 and 17 years old in good health and CMV-seronegative. The rearrangement uses TRBV7-9 and TRBJ1-2; perhaps TRBD1 as D (5 bases). CDR3 region: CASSLVQGYGYTF. In nucleotides, the CDR3 is TGTGCCAGCAGCTTAGTGCAGGGCTATGGCTACACCTTC. The variable domain in full, with the rest retrieved from reference TRBV7-9 and TRBJ1-2, is DTGVSQNPRHKITKRGQNVTFRCDPISEHNRLYWYRQTLGQGPEFLTYFQNEAQLEKSRLLSDRFSAERPKGSFSTLEIQRTEQGDSAMYLCASSLVQGYGYTFGSGTRLTVV.